The clone carrying this T cell receptor (beta chain) has only one observation. The data stem from a study of blood T cell repertoires in COVID-19. Study summary: COVID-19 samples from acute and convalescent phases originated in the United States, Italy and Spain.

Trimming left V 0 bases short and J 14 bases short, with 21 bases between. The CDR3 runs 16 residues. Germline V CDR1 and CDR2: SGDLS, YYNGEE. The assay was immunoSEQ multiplex PCR, and TCRdb's table has in-frame clones only and misses some. The data contain approximately 390,000 clones, around 89% of them singletons. The chain links TRBV9 to TRBJ1-6, with D possibly TRBD1 on 5 matching bases. The TCR was taken from a man aged 18 to 29 with active or convalescent COVID-19. Material: peripheral blood. DNA for the CDR3: TGTGCCAGCAGCGTAGTAGACGGGGGGGTCTTTCGAGCCCTCCACTTT. The encoded protein is CASSVVDGGVFRALHF.